This TCR beta chain originates from a study of blood T cell repertoires in COVID-19. Unmatched junction bases numbered 7, after V lost 1 base and J lost 7 bases. The CDR3 contains 16 residues. Germline V gene lookup returns CDR1 MNHEY and CDR2 SVGEGT. Measured with immunoSEQ multiplex PCR; TCRdb has only the in-frame clones, and not every one. The repertoire has 290,000 or so clones, 86% of them found once; the top ten carry approximately 2.4%. The chain employs TRBV6-2 or TRBV6-3 and TRBJ2-1; 10 bases are a match to TRBD2. The TCR originated in a woman between 18 and 30 years old who had recovered from COVID-19. Sequencing was performed on PBMCs or T cells enriched from blood (not recorded which). This CDR3 reads CASSYLASGSFNEQFF. DNA for the CDR3: TGTGCCAGCAGTTACTTAGCTAGCGGGAGTTTTAATGAGCAGTTCTTC.